This TCR beta chain was sequenced for a study of blood T cell repertoires in COVID-19. Study details: Whether acute or convalescent, the COVID-19 samples came from the United States, Italy and Spain. Sources were T cells, B-cell-depleted T cells, or PBMCs; the material itself was cDNA or gDNA.

Original handling: Estimates of nucleated cell counts were drawn from the amplification of reference gene primers. TCRdb's table, derived via immunoSEQ multiplex PCR, lists solely in-frame clones and lacks some. V and J calls and clone size are as listed in that table; D and trimming were resolved from the DNA. The sample includes more than 95,000 clones, roughly 83% of them seen just once. This CDR3 spans 17 amino acids. Trimming took off 3 bases at V and 2 bases at J, with 17 bases between the two ends. Per germline, CDR1 MNHEY and CDR2 SVGEGT. J is TRBJ2-1 and V is TRBV6-2 or TRBV6-3; D is perhaps TRBD1 (6 bases). The receptor's source is a young man with acute or convalescent COVID-19. The material sequenced was peripheral blood. The CDR3 region is CASSYPDGQSTYNEQFF. In DNA, the CDR3 is TGTGCCAGCAGTTATCCCGACGGACAGAGTACCTACAATGAGCAGTTCTTC.